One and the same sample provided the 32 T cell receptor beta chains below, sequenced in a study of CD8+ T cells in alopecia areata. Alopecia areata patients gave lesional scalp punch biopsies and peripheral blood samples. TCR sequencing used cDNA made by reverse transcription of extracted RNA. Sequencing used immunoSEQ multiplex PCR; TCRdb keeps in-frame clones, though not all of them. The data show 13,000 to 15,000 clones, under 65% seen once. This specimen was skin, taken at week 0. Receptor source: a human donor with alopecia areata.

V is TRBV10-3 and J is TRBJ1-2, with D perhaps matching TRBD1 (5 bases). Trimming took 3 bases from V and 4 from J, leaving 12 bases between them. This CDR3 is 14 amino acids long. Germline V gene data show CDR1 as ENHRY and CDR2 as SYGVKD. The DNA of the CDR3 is TGTGCCATCAGTGACTTCCAGGGAAGCTATGGCTACACCTTC. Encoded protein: CAISDFQGSYGYTF.

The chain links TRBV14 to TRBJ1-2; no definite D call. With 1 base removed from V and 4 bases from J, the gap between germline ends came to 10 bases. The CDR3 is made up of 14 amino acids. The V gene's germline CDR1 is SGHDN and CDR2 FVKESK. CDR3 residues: CASSQGPSGYGYTF. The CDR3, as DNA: TGTGCCAGCAGCCAAGGTCCCTCGGGCTATGGCTACACCTTC.

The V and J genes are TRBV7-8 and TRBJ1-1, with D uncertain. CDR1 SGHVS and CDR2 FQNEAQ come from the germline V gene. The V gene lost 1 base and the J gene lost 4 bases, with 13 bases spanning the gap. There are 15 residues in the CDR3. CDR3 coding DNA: TGTGCCAGCAGCTTAGGGGCGTATTGGAGCACTGAAGCTTTCTTT. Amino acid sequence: CASSLGAYWSTEAFF.

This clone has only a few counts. The CDR3 reads CASSPGQGSNQPQHF. The CDR3 coding sequence is TGTGCCAGTAGTCCCGGACAGGGTTCCAATCAGCCCCAGCATTTT. The chain couples TRBV19 to TRBJ1-5; the match to TRBD1 covers 8 bases. CDR3 length: 15 residues. V was clipped by 5 bases and J by 3 bases; unmatched bases: 6. Germline V lookup: CDR1 LNHDA, CDR2 SQIVND (reference sequence).

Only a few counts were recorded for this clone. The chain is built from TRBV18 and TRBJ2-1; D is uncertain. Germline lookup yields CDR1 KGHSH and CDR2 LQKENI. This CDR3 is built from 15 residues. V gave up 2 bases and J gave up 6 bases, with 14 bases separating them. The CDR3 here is CASSPSNSILNEQFF. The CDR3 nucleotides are TGTGCCAGCTCACCAAGCAACTCTATTCTCAATGAGCAGTTCTTC.

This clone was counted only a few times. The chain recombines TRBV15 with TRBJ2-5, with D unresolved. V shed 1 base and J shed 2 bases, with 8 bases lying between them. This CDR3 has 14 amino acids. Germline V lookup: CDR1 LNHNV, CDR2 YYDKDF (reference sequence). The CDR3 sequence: CATSRAHLQETQYF. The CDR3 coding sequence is TGTGCCACCAGCAGAGCACACCTACAAGAGACCCAGTACTTC. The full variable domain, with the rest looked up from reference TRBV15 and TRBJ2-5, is DAMVIQNPRYQVTQFGKPVTLSCSQTLNHNVMYWYQQKSSQAPKLLFHYYDKDFNNEADTPDNFQSRRPNTSFCFLDIRSPGLGDTAMYLCATSRAHLQETQYFGPGTRLLVL.

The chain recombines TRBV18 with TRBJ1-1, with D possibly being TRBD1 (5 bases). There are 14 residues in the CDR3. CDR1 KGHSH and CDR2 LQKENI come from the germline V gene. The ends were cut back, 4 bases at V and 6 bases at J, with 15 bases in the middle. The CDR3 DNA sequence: TGTGCCAGCTCACGCGGGACCCCCCGGTCTGAAGCTTTCTTT. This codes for CASSRGTPRSEAFF.

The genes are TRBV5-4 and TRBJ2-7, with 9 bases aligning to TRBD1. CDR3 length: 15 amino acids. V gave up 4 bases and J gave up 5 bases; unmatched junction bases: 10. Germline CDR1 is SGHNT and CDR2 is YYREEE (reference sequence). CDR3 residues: CASSPDWDRVHEQYF. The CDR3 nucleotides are TGTGCCAGCAGCCCCGACTGGGACAGGGTCCACGAGCAGTACTTC.

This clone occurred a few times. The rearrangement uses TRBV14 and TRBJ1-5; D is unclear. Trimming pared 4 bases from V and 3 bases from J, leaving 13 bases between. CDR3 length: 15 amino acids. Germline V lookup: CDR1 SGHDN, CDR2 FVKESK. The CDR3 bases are TGTGCCAGCAGCCCAACCGGGAGTCCCAATCAGCCCCAGCATTTT. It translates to CASSPTGSPNQPQHF.

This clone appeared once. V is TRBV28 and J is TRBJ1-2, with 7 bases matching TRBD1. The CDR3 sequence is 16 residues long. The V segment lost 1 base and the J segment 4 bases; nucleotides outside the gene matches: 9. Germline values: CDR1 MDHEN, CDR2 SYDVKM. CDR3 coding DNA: TGTGCCAGCAGTTTATCCCCCCGGACAGGCGTCTATGGCTACACCTTC. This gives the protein CASSLSPRTGVYGYTF.

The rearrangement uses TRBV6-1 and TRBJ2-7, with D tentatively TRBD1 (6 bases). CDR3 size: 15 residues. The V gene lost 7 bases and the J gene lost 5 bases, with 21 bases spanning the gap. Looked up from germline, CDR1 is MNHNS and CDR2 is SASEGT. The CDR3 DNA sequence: TGTGCCAGCAAAGGACAGTTTGCCCTTCGGGACGAGCAGTACTTC. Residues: CASKGQFALRDEQYF.

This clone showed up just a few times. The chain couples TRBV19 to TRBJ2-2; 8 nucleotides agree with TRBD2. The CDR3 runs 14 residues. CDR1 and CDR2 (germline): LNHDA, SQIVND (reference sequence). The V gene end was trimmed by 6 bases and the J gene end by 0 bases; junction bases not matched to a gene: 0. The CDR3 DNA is TGTGCCAGTAGCGGGGGGGCGAACACCGGGGAGCTGTTTTTT. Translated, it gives CASSGGANTGELFF.

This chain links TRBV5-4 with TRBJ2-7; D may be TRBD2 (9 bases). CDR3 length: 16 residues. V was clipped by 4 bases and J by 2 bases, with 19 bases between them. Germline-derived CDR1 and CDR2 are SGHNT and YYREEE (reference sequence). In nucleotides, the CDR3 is TGTGCCAGCAGCCAGGGGGCGGGGGGGCGCCCCTACGAGCAGTACTTC. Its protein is CASSQGAGGRPYEQYF.

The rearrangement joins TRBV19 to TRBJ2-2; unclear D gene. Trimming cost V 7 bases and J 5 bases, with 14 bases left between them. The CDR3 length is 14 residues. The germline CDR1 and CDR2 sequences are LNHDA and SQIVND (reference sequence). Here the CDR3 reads CASNLALRTGELFF. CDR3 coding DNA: TGTGCCAGTAATTTGGCCTTGAGAACCGGGGAGCTGTTTTTT.

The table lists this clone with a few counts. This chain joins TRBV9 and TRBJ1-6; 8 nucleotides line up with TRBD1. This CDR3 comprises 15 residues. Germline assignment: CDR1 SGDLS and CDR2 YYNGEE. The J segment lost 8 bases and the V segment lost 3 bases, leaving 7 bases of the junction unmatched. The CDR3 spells CASSGIDRGDSPLHF. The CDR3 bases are TGTGCCAGCAGCGGGATCGACAGGGGTGATTCACCCCTCCACTTT.

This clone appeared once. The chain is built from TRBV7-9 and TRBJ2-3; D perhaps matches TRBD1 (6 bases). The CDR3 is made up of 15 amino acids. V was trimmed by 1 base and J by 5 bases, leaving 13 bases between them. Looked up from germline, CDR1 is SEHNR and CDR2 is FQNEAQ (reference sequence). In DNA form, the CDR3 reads TGTGCCAGCAGCTTAGGGGCAGGGGATGGAGATACGCAGTATTTT. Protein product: CASSLGAGDGDTQYF.

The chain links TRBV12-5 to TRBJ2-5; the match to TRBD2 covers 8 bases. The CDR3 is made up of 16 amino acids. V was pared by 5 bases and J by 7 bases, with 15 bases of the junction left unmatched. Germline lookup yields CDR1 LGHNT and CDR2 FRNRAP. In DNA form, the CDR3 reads TGTGCTAGTGGTATTGACATCCCTTTCGCGGGGGGGACCCAGTACTTC. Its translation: CASGIDIPFAGGTQYF.

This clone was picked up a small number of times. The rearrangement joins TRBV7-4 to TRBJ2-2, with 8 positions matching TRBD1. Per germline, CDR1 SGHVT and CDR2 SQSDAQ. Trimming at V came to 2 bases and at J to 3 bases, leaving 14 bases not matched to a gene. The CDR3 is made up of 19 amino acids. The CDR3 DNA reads TGTGCCAGCAGCTTAAAACCCCGTCCGGGACAGGAATACACCGGGGAGCTGTTTTTT. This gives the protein CASSLKPRPGQEYTGELFF.

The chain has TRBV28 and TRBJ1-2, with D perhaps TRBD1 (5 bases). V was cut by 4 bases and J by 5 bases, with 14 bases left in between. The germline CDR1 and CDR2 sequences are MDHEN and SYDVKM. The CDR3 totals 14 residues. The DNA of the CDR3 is TGTGCCAGCAGTTCCCCGGCAGGGCCGTATGGCTACACCTTC. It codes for CASSSPAGPYGYTF.

The CDR3 nucleotides are TGCGCCAGCAGCCAAGGGAAATACAATGAGCAGTTCTTC. Its protein product is CASSQGKYNEQFF. J is TRBJ2-1 and V is TRBV4-1, with no clear D. This CDR3 region has 13 residues. Per the germline V gene, CDR1 is MGHRA and CDR2 is YSYEKL. V lost 1 base and J 4 bases, leaving 5 bases between the germline ends.

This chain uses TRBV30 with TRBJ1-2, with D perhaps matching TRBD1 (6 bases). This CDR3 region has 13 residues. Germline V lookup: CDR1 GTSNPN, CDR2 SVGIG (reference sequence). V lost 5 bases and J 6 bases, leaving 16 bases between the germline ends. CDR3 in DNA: TGTGCCTGGTGGCCTTACAGGGTGGATGGCTACACCTTC. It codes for CAWWPYRVDGYTF.

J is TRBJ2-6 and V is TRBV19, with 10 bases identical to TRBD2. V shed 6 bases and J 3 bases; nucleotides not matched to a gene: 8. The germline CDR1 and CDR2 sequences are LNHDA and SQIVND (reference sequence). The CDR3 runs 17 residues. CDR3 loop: CASRTLAGASGANVLTF. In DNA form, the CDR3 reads TGTGCCAGTAGGACTCTAGCGGGGGCAAGTGGGGCCAACGTCCTGACTTTC.

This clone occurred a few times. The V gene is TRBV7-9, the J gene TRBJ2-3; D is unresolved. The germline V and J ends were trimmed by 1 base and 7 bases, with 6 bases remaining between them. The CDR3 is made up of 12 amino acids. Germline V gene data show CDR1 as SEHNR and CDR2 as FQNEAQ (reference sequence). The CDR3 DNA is TGTGCCAGCAGCTTAGGCAGAAATACGCAGTATTTT. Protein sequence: CASSLGRNTQYF.

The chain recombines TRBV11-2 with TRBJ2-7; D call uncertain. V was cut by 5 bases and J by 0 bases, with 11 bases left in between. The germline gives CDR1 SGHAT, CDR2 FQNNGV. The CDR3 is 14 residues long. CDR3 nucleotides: TGTGCCAGCAGCCGTACTACTGGCTCCTACGAGCAGTACTTC. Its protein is CASSRTTGSYEQYF.

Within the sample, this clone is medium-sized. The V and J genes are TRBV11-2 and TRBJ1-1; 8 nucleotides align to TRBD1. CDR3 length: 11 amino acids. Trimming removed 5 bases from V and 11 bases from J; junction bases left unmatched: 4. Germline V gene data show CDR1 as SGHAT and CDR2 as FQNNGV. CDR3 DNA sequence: TGTGCCAGCAGCCTGGGGACAGGCGCTTTCTTT. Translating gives CASSLGTGAFF.

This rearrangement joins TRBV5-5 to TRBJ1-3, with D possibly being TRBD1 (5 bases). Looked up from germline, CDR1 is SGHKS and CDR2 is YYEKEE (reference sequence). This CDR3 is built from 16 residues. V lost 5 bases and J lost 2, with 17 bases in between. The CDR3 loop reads CASRPSGTQPGNTIYF. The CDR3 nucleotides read TGTGCCAGCAGACCTTCCGGGACTCAACCTGGAAACACCATATATTTT.

In nucleotides, the CDR3 is TGCGCCAGCAGCCAAGATTCAGGGAGAACCGGGGAGCTGTTTTTT. Protein product: CASSQDSGRTGELFF. The chain carries TRBV4-1 and TRBJ2-2; the D gene could be TRBD1 or TRBD2 (5 bases each). This CDR3 contains 15 residues. The V gene's germline CDR1 is MGHRA and CDR2 YSYEKL. With 0 bases removed from V and 5 bases from J, the gap between germline ends came to 10 bases.

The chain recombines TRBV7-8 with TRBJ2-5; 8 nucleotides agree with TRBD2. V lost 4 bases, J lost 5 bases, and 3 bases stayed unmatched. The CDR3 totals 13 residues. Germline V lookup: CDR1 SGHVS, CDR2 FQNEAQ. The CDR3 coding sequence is TGTGCCAGCAGCTCGGGGGGGCCTGAGACCCAGTACTTC. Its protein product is CASSSGGPETQYF.

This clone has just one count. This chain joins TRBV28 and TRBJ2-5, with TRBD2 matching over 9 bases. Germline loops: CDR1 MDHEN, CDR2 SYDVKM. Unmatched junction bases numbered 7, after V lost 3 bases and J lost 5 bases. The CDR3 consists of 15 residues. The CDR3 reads CASSLRGGGPETQYF. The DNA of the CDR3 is TGTGCCAGCAGTTTGCGGGGGGGCGGGCCGGAGACCCAGTACTTC. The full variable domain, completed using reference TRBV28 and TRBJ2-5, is DVKVTQSSRYLVKRTGEKVFLECVQDMDHENMFWYRQDPGLGLRLIYFSYDVKMKEKGDIPEGYSVSREKKERFSLILESASTNQTSMYLCASSLRGGGPETQYFGPGTRLLVL.

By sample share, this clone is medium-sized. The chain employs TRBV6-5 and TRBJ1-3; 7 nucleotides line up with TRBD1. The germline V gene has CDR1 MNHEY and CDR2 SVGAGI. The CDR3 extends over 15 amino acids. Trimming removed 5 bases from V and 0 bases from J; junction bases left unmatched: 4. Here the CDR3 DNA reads TGTGCCAGCAGTCCAGGGGGGTACTCTGGAAACACCATATATTTT. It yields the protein CASSPGGYSGNTIYF.

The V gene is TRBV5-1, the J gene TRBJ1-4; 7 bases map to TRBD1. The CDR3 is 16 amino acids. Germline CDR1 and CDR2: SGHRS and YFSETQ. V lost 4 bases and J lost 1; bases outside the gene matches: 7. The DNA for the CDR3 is TGCGCCAGCAGCGGAAGCAACAGGGGAACTAATGAAAAACTGTTTTTT. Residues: CASSGSNRGTNEKLFF.

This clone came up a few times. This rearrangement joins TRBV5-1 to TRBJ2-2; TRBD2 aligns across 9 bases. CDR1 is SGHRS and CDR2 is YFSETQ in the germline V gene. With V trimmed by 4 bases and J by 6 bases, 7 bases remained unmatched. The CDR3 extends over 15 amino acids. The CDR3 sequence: CASSPRGGQAGELFF. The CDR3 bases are TGCGCCAGCAGCCCGCGGGGGGGCCAAGCCGGGGAGCTGTTTTTT.